This TCR beta chain was sequenced during a study of cytotoxic CD8 clonotypes in ibrutinib-treated CLL. Trimming cost V 2 bases and J 4 bases, with 6 bases left between them. Germline lookup yields CDR1 SGHTA and CDR2 FQGNSA. This CDR3 contains 13 residues. This clone showed up just once. Other DNA sequences within the sample encode an identical CDR3. The table came from immunoSEQ multiplex PCR; TCRdb's copy has only in-frame clones and leaves some out. The sample lists about 160,000 clones; 84% were seen once. The sample consisted of PBMCs, taken after 24 months of ibrutinib treatment. The receptor's source is a human donor with chronic lymphocytic leukemia. The rearrangement joins TRBV7-2 to TRBJ1-5, with D unclear. The CDR3: CASSLRGNQPQHF. In DNA, the CDR3 is TGTGCCAGCAGCTTACGGGGAAATCAGCCCCAGCATTTT. Together with reference TRBV7-2 and TRBJ1-5, the CDR3 gives the full variable domain: GAGVSQSPSNKVTEKGKDVELRCDPISGHTALYWYRQSLGQGLEFLIYFQGNSAPDKSGLPSDRFSAERTGGSVSTLTIQRTQQEDSAVYLCASSLRGNQPQHFGDGTRLSIL.